This record looks at one TCR beta chain sequence and its context. Its specificity is not known. The data originate from a study of T cell responses to AZD1222 COVID-19 vaccine. Study information: Doses given second, at about 4 or about 12 weeks, were pooled.

This CDR3 spans 12 amino acids. V was shortened by 8 bases and J by 1 base, with 8 bases between the two germline ends. CDR1 MDHEN and CDR2 SYDVKM come from the germline V gene. Findings and caveats of the study: Spike-specific TCR repertoires showed rising breadth and depth after two AZD1222 doses. Just a handful of AZD1222 recipients tested seropositive at baseline.

Method: immunoSEQ multiplex PCR; TCRdb's copy keeps in-frame clones and lacks some. The data contain about 140,000 clones, roughly 90% of them singletons. The sequencing here drew on peripheral blood, taken on day 0 of AZD1222 vaccination. The gene calls are TRBV28 and TRBJ1-1; D remains unclear. The origin of this receptor is an adult in good health. The CDR3 reads CASRASNTEAFF. CDR3 nucleotide sequence: TGTGCCAGCCGGGCTTCGAACACTGAAGCTTTCTTT. Variable domain in full (rest from reference TRBV28 and TRBJ1-1): DVKVTQSSRYLVKRTGEKVFLECVQDMDHENMFWYRQDPGLGLRLIYFSYDVKMKEKGDIPEGYSVSREKKERFSLILESASTNQTSMYLCASRASNTEAFFGQGTRLTVV.